This is a list of T cell receptor beta chains from one sample in a study of shared clonotypes between healthy human individuals. Some clones are missing from TCRdb's copy, which holds only in-frame ones; the method was immunoSEQ multiplex PCR. The sample shows about 650,000 clones, around 95% of them seen only once. The sequencing sample was made of naive CD8+ T cells sorted from blood. These receptors were collected from a woman under 40 in good health. Each CDR3 is given with its conserved first and last residue. The order of the fields is J gene, D gene, clone size, CDR3 length, V gene, CDR3 DNA, CDR3 protein. A D gene is named only where the DNA matches it firmly. Not all rows give a size; the values are once, few, many and, for expanded clones, a class.

j_gene: TRBJ2-1; d_gene: TRBD2; abundance: -; len: 14; v_gene: TRBV13; CDR3nt: TGTGCCAGCAGCTCGCGGGAGGGGTACAATGAGCAGTTCTTC; CDR3aa: CASSSREGYNEQFF
j_gene: TRBJ2-1; d_gene: -; abundance: few; len: 12; v_gene: TRBV25-1; CDR3nt: TGTGCCAGCAGTGAACTAGGGAATGAGCAGTTCTTC; CDR3aa: CASSELGNEQFF
j_gene: TRBJ2-7; d_gene: -; abundance: -; len: 16; v_gene: TRBV7-8; CDR3nt: TGTGCCAGCAGCACGAAACCAGCGGATGCCCCCTACGAGCAGTACTTC; CDR3aa: CASSTKPADAPYEQYF
j_gene: TRBJ1-3; d_gene: -; abundance: -; len: 10; v_gene: TRBV6-6; CDR3nt: TGTGCCAGTGGGTGGGACACCATATATTTT; CDR3aa: CASGWDTIYF
j_gene: TRBJ1-5; d_gene: -; abundance: -; len: 14; v_gene: TRBV27; CDR3nt: TGTGCCAGCAGCTTCGGGGGTCCGGCTCAGCCCCAGCATTTT; CDR3aa: CASSFGGPAQPQHF
j_gene: TRBJ1-2; d_gene: TRBD1; abundance: -; len: 15; v_gene: TRBV7-8; CDR3nt: TGTGCCAGCAGCTTACTTACAGGGGTTAGCTATGGCTACACCTTC; CDR3aa: CASSLLTGVSYGYTF
j_gene: TRBJ2-7; d_gene: -; abundance: -; len: 15; v_gene: TRBV5-1; CDR3nt: TGCGCCAGCAGCCCCCGGGACCGAGGGAGATACGAGCAGTACTTC; CDR3aa: CASSPRDRGRYEQYF
j_gene: TRBJ1-5; d_gene: -; abundance: few; len: 15; v_gene: TRBV9; CDR3nt: TGTGCCAGCAGCGTTGGGTGGCAGGAAGGTCAGCCCCAGCATTTT; CDR3aa: CASSVGWQEGQPQHF
j_gene: TRBJ1-5; d_gene: TRBD1; abundance: -; len: 16; v_gene: TRBV28; CDR3nt: TGTGCCAGCAGTCCGGACAGGCCCTATAGCAATCAGCCCCAGCATTTT; CDR3aa: CASSPDRPYSNQPQHF
j_gene: TRBJ1-4; d_gene: -; abundance: once; len: 15; v_gene: TRBV28; CDR3nt: TGTGCCAGCAGTTTCTCCTTGGGGAGGAGTGAAAAACTGTTTTTT; CDR3aa: CASSFSLGRSEKLFF
j_gene: TRBJ2-3; d_gene: -; abundance: -; len: 12; v_gene: TRBV19; CDR3nt: TGTGCCAGTAGTACGAGCCGAGATACGCAGTATTTT; CDR3aa: CASSTSRDTQYF
j_gene: TRBJ2-7; d_gene: TRBD2; abundance: -; len: 16; v_gene: TRBV27; CDR3nt: TGTGCCAGCAGTTTATCGGTTGTAGCGGGAGTGAACGAGCAGTACTTC; CDR3aa: CASSLSVVAGVNEQYF
j_gene: TRBJ2-2; d_gene: TRBD2; abundance: -; len: 16; v_gene: TRBV19; CDR3nt: TGTGCCAGTAGTATATCGGGAGGGCTATACACCGGGGAGCTGTTTTTT; CDR3aa: CASSISGGLYTGELFF
j_gene: TRBJ1-3; d_gene: -; abundance: -; len: 15; v_gene: TRBV7-9; CDR3nt: TGTGCCAGCAGCCGCCTAGGAGAGGCTGGAAACACCATATATTTT; CDR3aa: CASSRLGEAGNTIYF
j_gene: TRBJ2-5; d_gene: TRBD1; abundance: -; len: 15; v_gene: TRBV25-1; CDR3nt: TGTGCCAGCAGTGCCAGGACAGGGTCGGGAGAGACCCAGTACTTC; CDR3aa: CASSARTGSGETQYF
j_gene: TRBJ2-7; d_gene: TRBD1; abundance: -; len: 15; v_gene: TRBV6-1; CDR3nt: TGTGCCAGCAGTGGGGGCCCGGGACAGACATACGAGCAGTACTTC; CDR3aa: CASSGGPGQTYEQYF
j_gene: TRBJ2-5; d_gene: -; abundance: -; len: 14; v_gene: TRBV11-2; CDR3nt: TGTGCCAGCAGCTTAGCGGCTAGCTTGGAGACCCAGTACTTC; CDR3aa: CASSLAASLETQYF
j_gene: TRBJ2-1; d_gene: TRBD2; abundance: -; len: 15; v_gene: TRBV4-2; CDR3nt: TGTGCCAGCAGCCAAGACTCGACTAGCTTTTATGAGCAGTTCTTC; CDR3aa: CASSQDSTSFYEQFF
j_gene: TRBJ2-3; d_gene: TRBD1; abundance: -; len: 15; v_gene: TRBV5-4; CDR3nt: TGTGCCAGCAGTTTACAGGGGGAGGACACAGATACGCAGTATTTT; CDR3aa: CASSLQGEDTDTQYF
j_gene: TRBJ2-5; d_gene: TRBD2; abundance: -; len: 21; v_gene: TRBV28; CDR3nt: TGTGCCAGCAGTTTCACAGAGACTTATACTAGCGGGAGGGCCCGGTCGCAGACCCAGTACTTC; CDR3aa: CASSFTETYTSGRARSQTQYF
j_gene: TRBJ2-7; d_gene: -; abundance: -; len: 13; v_gene: TRBV2; CDR3nt: TGTGCCAGCAGTGTTGGCACCACCTACGAGCAGTACTTC; CDR3aa: CASSVGTTYEQYF
j_gene: TRBJ1-4; d_gene: -; abundance: -; len: 17; v_gene: TRBV5-4; CDR3nt: TGTGCCAGCAGCTTGGTATGGACAGCCCAAACTCCTGAAAAACTGTTTTTT; CDR3aa: CASSLVWTAQTPEKLFF
j_gene: TRBJ1-2; d_gene: -; abundance: -; len: 18; v_gene: TRBV14; CDR3nt: TGTGCCAGCAGCCATCATTCCTTGGGGGGCTCAGCTAACTATGGCTACACCTTC; CDR3aa: CASSHHSLGGSANYGYTF
j_gene: TRBJ2-7; d_gene: TRBD2; abundance: -; len: 15; v_gene: TRBV4-1; CDR3nt: TGCGCCAGCAGCCACACTAGCGGAGGAACCTACGAGCAGTACTTC; CDR3aa: CASSHTSGGTYEQYF
j_gene: TRBJ2-7; d_gene: -; abundance: -; len: 14; v_gene: TRBV7-9; CDR3nt: TGTGCCAGCAGCTTCTCTCTTGCGGGCTACGAGCAGTACTTC; CDR3aa: CASSFSLAGYEQYF
j_gene: TRBJ2-7; d_gene: TRBD2; abundance: -; len: 15; v_gene: TRBV5-6; CDR3nt: TGTGCCAGCAGCTGGTCGGGACTAGCGGGGTACGAGCAGTACTTC; CDR3aa: CASSWSGLAGYEQYF
j_gene: TRBJ2-7; d_gene: -; abundance: -; len: 21; v_gene: TRBV29-1; CDR3nt: TGCAGCGCTGAGATTTTAATAACGTCGTTCGGGACACAGGACCTGACCTACGAGCAGTACTTC; CDR3aa: CSAEILITSFGTQDLTYEQYF
j_gene: TRBJ2-1; d_gene: TRBD2; abundance: -; len: 17; v_gene: TRBV19; CDR3nt: TGTGCCAGTAGTAGCCCCCCAAAGCGGGAGGGCCTCAATGAGCAGTTCTTC; CDR3aa: CASSSPPKREGLNEQFF